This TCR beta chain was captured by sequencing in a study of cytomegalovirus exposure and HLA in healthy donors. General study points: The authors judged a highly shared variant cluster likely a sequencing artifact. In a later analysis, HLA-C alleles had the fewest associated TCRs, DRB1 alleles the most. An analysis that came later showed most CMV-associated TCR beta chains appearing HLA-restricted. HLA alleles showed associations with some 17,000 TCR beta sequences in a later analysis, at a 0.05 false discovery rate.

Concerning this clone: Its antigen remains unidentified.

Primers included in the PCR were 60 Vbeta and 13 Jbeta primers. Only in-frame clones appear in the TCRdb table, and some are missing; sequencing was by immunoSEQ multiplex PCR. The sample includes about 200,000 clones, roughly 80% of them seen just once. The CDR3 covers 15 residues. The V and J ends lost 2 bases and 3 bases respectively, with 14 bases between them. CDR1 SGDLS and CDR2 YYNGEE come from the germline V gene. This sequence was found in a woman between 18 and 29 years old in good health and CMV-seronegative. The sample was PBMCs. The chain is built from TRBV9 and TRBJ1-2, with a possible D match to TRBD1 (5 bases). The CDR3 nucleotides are TGTGCCAGCAGCGTGGCCCCGGGGGGGGACTATGGCTACACCTTC. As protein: CASSVAPGGDYGYTF.